The text below deals with one TCR beta chain. CDR1 and CDR2 from the germline V gene are ENHRY and SYGVKD. With V trimmed by 4 bases and J by 8 bases, 3 bases remained unmatched. CDR3 length equals 14 residues. Attached unique molecular identifiers marked individual cDNA molecules. TCRdb re-analysed the 5' RACE reads in MiXCR, keeping a single row per CDR3 protein. The sample holds 55,000 to 75,000 distinct CDR3 sequences, more than 7.5% seen once. The sample belongs to a study of early T cells in non-severe SARS-CoV-2 infection. The chain joins TRBV10-3 to TRBJ2-1; 12 bases align to TRBD2. Sequencing input: whole blood. The sequence was collected from an adult who was a healthcare worker with PCR-confirmed SARS-CoV-2 infection or an uninfected control (not recorded which). CDR3 region: CAISGLAGEDEQFF. In nucleotides, the CDR3 is TGTGCCATCAGTGGACTAGCGGGAGAGGATGAGCAGTTCTTC.